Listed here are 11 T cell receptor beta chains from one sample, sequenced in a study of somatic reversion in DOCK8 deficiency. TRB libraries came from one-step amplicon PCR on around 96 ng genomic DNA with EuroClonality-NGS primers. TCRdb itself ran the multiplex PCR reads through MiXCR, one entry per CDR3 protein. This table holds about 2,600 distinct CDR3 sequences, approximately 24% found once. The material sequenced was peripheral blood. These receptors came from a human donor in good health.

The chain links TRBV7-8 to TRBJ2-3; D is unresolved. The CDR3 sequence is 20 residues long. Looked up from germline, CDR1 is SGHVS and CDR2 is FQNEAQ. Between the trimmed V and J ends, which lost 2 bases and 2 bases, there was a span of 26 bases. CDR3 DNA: TGTGCCAGCAGCTTATCGTCGGCCACGGTGACCACTTTAACCACAGATACGCAGTATTTT. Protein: CASSLSSATVTTLTTDTQYF. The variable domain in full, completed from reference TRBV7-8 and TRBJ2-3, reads GAGVSQSPRYKVAKRGQDVALRCDPISGHVSLFWYQQALGQGPEFLTYFQNEAQLDKSGLPSDRFFAERPEGSVSTLKIQRTQQEDSAVYLCASSLSSATVTTLTTDTQYFGPGTRLTVL.

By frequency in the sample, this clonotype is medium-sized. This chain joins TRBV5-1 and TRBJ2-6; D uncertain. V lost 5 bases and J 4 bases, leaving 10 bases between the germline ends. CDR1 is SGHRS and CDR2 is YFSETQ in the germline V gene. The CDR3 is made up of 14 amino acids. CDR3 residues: CASSLVEGANVLTF. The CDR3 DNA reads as TGCGCCAGCAGTTTAGTAGAGGGGGCCAACGTCCTGACTTTC.

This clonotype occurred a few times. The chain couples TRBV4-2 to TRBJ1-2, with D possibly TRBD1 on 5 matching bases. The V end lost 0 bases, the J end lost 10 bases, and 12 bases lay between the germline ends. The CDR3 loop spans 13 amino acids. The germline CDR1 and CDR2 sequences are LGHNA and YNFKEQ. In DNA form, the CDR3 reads TGTGCCAGCAGCCAAGACCAGGGAGATACCTACACCTTC. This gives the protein CASSQDQGDTYTF.

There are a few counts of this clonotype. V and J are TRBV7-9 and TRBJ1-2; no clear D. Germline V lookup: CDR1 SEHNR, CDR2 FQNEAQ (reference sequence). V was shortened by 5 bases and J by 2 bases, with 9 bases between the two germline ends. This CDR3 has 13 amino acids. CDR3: CASSKTSNYGYTF. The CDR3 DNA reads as TGTGCCAGCAGCAAGACCAGCAACTATGGCTACACCTTC.

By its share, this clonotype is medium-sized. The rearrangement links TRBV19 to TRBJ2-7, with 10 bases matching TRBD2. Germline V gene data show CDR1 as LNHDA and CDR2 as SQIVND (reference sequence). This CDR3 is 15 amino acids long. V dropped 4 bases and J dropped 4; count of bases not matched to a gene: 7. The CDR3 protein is CASSTTGTSVYEQYF. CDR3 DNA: TGTGCCAGTAGTACTACCGGGACTAGCGTGTACGAGCAGTACTTC.

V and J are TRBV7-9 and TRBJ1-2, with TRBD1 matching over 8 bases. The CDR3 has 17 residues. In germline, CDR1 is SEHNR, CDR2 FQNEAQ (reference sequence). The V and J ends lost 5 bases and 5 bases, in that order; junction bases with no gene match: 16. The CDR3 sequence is CASSPHMGGTGGYGYTF. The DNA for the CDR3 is TGTGCCAGCAGCCCACATATGGGCGGAACAGGGGGATATGGCTACACCTTC.

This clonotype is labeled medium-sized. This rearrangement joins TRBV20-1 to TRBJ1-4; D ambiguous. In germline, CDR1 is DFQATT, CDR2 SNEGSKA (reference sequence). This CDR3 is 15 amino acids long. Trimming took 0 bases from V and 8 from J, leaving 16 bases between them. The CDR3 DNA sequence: TGCAGTGCTAGAGATGCGGGCAAACTGGGAGAAAAACTGTTTTTT. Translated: CSARDAGKLGEKLFF.

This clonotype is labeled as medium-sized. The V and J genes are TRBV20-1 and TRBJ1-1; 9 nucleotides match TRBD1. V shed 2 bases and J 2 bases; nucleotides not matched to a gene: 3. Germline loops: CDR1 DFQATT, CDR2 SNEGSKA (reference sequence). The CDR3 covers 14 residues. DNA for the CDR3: TGCAGTGCTAGACGGGACAGGGCCAACACTGAAGCTTTCTTT. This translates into CSARRDRANTEAFF.

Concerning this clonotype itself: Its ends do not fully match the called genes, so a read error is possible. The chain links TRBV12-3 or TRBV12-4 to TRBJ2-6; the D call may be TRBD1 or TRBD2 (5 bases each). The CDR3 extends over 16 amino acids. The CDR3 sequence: CASRPTPGIGANVLAF. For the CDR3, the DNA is TGTGCCAGCAGACCAACCCCGGGAATTGGGGCCAACGTCCTGGCTTTC.

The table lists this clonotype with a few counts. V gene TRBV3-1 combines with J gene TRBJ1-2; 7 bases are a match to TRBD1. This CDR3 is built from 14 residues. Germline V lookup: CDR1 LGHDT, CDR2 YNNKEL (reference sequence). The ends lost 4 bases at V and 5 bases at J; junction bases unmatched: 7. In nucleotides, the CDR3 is TGTGCCAGCAGCCCAACAGGGGTTGGGTATGGCTACACCTTC. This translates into CASSPTGVGYGYTF.

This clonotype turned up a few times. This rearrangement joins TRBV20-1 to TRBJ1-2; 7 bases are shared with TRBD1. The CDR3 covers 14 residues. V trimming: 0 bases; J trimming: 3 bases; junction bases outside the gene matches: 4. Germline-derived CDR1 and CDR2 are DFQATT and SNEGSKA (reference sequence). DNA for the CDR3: TGCAGTGCTAGAGACCCAGGGGGTTACTATGGCTACACCTTC. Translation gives CSARDPGGYYGYTF.